The clone carrying this TCR beta chain was counted many times. The target antigen is unknown. These data belong to a study of human T cells and chemical hapten exposure. Background on the study: DPC (0.01%) was patch tested on the upper back and read at 6 days. Study observations and caveats: Donors had alopecia, so their immune response may differ from healthy people's. In the PT1 data, expanded TCR counts showed a positive correlation with patch test score.

MiXCR was run by TCRdb on the RACE reads, yielding one entry per CDR3 protein. The data hold approximately 320,000 distinct CDR3 sequences, with 4.5% to 5.5% observed a single time. Time point reported: pre-sensitization, week 0. The treatment is: therapeutic diphenylcyclopropenone sensitization with weekly scalp DPC. Alopecia patients between 18 and 70 years old and suitable for DPC were used as donors. From germline, CDR1 is MNHEY and CDR2 SVGEGT. V gave up 6 bases and J gave up 9 bases; unmatched junction bases: 11. The CDR3 spans 15 residues. The J gene is TRBJ1-6, the V gene TRBV6-2 or TRBV6-3; 7 bases align to TRBD1. Specimen: whole blood, collected in connection with sensitization to the hapten diphenylcyclopropenone (DPC). This TCR was sampled from a woman younger than 35 with alopecia areata. Some clones in this sample may be carry-over from other donors' samples. CDR3 bases: TGTGCCAGCAGAGACTCCGACAGGGTCGTTTCACCCCTCCACTTT. As protein: CASRDSDRVVSPLHF.